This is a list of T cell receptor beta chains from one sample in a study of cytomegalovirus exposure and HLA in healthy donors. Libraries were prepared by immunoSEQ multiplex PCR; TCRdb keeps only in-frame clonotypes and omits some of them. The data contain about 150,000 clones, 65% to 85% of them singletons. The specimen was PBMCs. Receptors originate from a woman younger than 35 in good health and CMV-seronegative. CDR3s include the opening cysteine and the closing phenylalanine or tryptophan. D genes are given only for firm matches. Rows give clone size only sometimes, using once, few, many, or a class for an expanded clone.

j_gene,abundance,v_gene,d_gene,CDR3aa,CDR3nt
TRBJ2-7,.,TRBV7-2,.,CASSLGIPWQIYEQYF,TGTGCCAGCAGCTTAGGTATTCCGTGGCAGATCTACGAGCAGTACTTC
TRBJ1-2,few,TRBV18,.,CASSPISTTYGYTF,TGTGCCAGCTCACCAATTAGCACCACCTATGGCTACACCTTC
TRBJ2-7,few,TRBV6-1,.,CASHKSTSLHYEQYF,TGTGCCAGCCATAAATCGACTAGTTTGCACTACGAGCAGTACTTC
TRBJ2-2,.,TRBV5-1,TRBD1,CASSPWTGATGELFF,TGCGCCAGCAGCCCCTGGACAGGGGCTACCGGGGAGCTGTTTTTT
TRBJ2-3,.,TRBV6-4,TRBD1,CASSATGDGADTQYF,TGTGCCAGCAGTGCGACAGGGGACGGCGCAGATACGCAGTATTTT
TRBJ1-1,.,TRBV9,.,CASSVTTGVNTEAFF,TGTGCCAGCAGCGTAACGACAGGAGTGAACACTGAAGCTTTCTTT
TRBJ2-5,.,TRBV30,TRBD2,CAWSPRRVLAGGPGQTQYF,TGTGCCTGGAGTCCCAGGAGGGTACTAGCGGGGGGGCCGGGACAGACCCAGTACTTC
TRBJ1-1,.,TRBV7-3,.,CASSLRPPGNTEAFF,TGTGCCAGCAGCTTACGGCCGCCAGGGAACACTGAAGCTTTCTTT
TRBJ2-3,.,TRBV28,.,CASSGSGGTDTQYF,TGTGCCAGCAGTGGATCCGGGGGCACAGATACGCAGTATTTT
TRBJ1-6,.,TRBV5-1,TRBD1,CASSIGQGRNNSPLHF,TGCGCCAGCAGCATCGGACAGGGGAGAAATAATTCACCCCTCCACTTT
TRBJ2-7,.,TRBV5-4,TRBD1,CASRTGGKDEQYF,TGTGCCAGCAGAACAGGGGGTAAGGACGAGCAGTACTTC
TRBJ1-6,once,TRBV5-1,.,CASSQSGLGGSPLHF,TGCGCCAGCAGCCAGTCGGGGTTGGGGGGGTCACCCCTCCACTTT
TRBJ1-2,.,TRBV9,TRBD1,CASSVATTGTTNYGYTF,TGTGCCAGCAGCGTAGCTACGACAGGGACAACAAACTATGGCTACACCTTC
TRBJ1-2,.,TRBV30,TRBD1,CAWSRTGGEGYTF,TGTGCCTGGAGTAGGACAGGGGGGGAAGGCTACACCTTC
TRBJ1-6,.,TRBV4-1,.,CASSQDPPSSYNSPLHF,TGCGCCAGCAGCCAAGACCCGCCTAGCTCCTATAATTCACCCCTCCACTTT
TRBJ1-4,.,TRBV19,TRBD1,CASRTGQGLNEKLFF,TGTGCCAGTAGGACGGGACAGGGGCTCAATGAAAAACTGTTTTTT
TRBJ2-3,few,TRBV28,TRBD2,CASSLRGLAGGQDTQYF,TGTGCCAGCAGTTTAAGGGGACTAGCGGGGGGGCAAGATACGCAGTATTTT
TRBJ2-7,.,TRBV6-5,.,CASSKQGGAQYF,TGTGCCAGCAGCAAACAGGGTGGGGCGCAGTACTTC
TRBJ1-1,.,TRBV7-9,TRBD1,CASSLTTGVNTEAFF,TGTGCCAGCAGCTTAACGACAGGGGTGAACACTGAAGCTTTCTTT
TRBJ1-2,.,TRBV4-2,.,CASSQDQGLRGGYTF,TGTGCCAGCAGCCAAGATCAGGGTCTAAGGGGTGGCTACACCTTC
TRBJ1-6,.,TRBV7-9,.,CASSLLYNSPLHF,TGTGCCAGCAGCCTACTCTATAATTCACCCCTCCACTTT
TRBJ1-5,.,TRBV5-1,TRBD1,CASSSGQGDFSNQPQHF,TGCGCCAGCAGCTCCGGACAGGGAGACTTTAGCAATCAGCCCCAGCATTTT
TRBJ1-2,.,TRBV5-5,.,CASTLSSDYGYTF,TGTGCCAGCACCCTGTCTAGCGACTATGGCTACACCTTC
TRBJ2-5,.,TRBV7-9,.,CASSPLGGQVQETQYF,TGTGCCAGCAGCCCTCTGGGGGGGCAGGTCCAAGAGACCCAGTACTTC
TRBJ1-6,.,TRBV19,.,CASSIVGGTTNNSPLHF,TGTGCCAGTAGTATCGTCGGAGGAACCACTAATAATTCACCCCTCCACTTT
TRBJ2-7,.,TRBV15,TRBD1,CATSRGTGASYEQYF,TGTGCCACCAGCAGAGGGACAGGGGCGTCCTACGAGCAGTACTTC